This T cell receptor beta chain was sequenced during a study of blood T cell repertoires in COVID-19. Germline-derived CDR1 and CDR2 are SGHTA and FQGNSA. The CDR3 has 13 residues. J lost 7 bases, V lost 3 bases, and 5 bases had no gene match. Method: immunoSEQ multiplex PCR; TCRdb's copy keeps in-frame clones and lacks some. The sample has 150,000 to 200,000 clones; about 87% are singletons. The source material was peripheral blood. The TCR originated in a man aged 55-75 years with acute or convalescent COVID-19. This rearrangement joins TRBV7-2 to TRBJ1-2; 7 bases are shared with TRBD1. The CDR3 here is CASSFDRDSGYTF. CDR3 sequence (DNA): TGTGCCAGCAGCTTCGACAGGGACTCTGGCTACACCTTC.